This TCR beta chain was sequenced in a study of T-cell reconstitution after alpha-beta-depleted transplantation in children. V lost 6 bases and J 9 bases, leaving 18 bases between the germline ends. Germline CDR1 MDHEN, CDR2 SYDVKM. The CDR3 length is 14 residues. Findings and limits, study-wide: TCRbeta diversity was high at day 60 in some patients (a result of surviving recipient T cells and thymic progenitors). A year had passed since transplant, and T-cell counts and diversity by then came mostly from newly produced T cells.

During its preparation, the TCRbeta library received unique molecular identifiers. TCRdb redid the calling of the PCR reads with MiXCR, one entry per CDR3 protein. The repertoire has fewer than 550,000 distinct CDR3 sequences, more than 9.5% of them found once; the top ten carry approximately 15%. This clonotype was found a few times. Its antigen is unidentified. V and J are TRBV28 and TRBJ1-5; a weak D match, TRBD1 (5 bases). This receptor was identified in a female patient aged 2-10 years who had a stem cell transplant for aplastic anemia, so the T cells may come from the graft donor. Sequencing was performed on PBMCs, mostly from graft donor cells, taken 180 days after TCRalphabeta/CD19-depleted stem cell transplant. DNA of the CDR3: TGTGCCAGCAGCCCCGGCCCGGGGGGGAGGCCCCAGCATTTT. As protein: CASSPGPGGRPQHF.